Sequencing of this T cell receptor beta chain was carried out in a study of PD-1 blockade in classical Hodgkin lymphoma. Germline loops: CDR1 SGHRS, CDR2 YFSETQ. The germline V and J ends were trimmed by 0 bases and 0 bases, with 4 bases remaining between them. This CDR3 comprises 14 residues. Autologous stem cell transplantation was followed by relapse in every patient, and brentuximab vedotin exposure varied. Complete response, partial response or progressive disease constituted the best response categories observed. Sequenced by immunoSEQ multiplex PCR; TCRdb stores in-frame clones only, minus some. In the table there are over 25,000 clones, nearly 80% of which are singletons.

The genes are TRBV5-1 and TRBJ1-3; the D is unclear. This TCR was sampled from a human donor with classical Hodgkin lymphoma. Sequenced here: peripheral blood mononuclear cells (PBMCs), sampled before the second cycle of nivolumab. The CDR3, as DNA: TGCGCCAGCAGCTTGGCCGTCTCTGGAAACACCATATATTTT. This codes for CASSLAVSGNTIYF.